The 25 T cell receptor beta chains listed next were all sequenced from one sample in a study of shared clonotypes between healthy human individuals. Measured with immunoSEQ multiplex PCR; TCRdb has only the in-frame clones, and not every one. The repertoire consists of about 1 million clones, with around 76% occurring once and the leading ten covering 1.4%. The specimen was memory CD4+ T cells sorted from blood. Subset indicated: CD45RA-negative fraction. All receptors derive from a man between 18 and 35 years old in good health.

The chain combines TRBV7-3 with TRBJ1-2; 10 bases are a match to TRBD1. Germline V gene data show CDR1 as SGHTA and CDR2 as FQGTGA. This CDR3 contains 15 residues. J was trimmed by 5 bases and V by 5 bases; bases with no gene match: 8. CDR3 nucleotides: TGTGCCAGCAGCCTCATGGGGACAGGGGAATATGGCTACACCTTC. This gives the protein CASSLMGTGEYGYTF. Variable domain in full (rest from reference TRBV7-3 and TRBJ1-2): GAGVSQTPSNKVTEKGKYVELRCDPISGHTALYWYRQSLGQGPEFLIYFQGTGAADDSGLPNDRFFAVRPEGSVSTLKIQRTERGDSAVYLCASSLMGTGEYGYTFGSGTRLTVV.

The V gene is TRBV4-1, the J gene TRBJ1-1, with 7 bases that match TRBD1. The CDR3 runs 15 residues. Germline CDR1 and CDR2: MGHRA and YSYEKL. Unmatched junction bases numbered 2, after V lost 0 bases and J lost 1 base. The CDR3 nucleotides read TGCGCCAGCAGCCAAGACAGGACAGGGAACACTGAAGCTTTCTTT. This sequence encodes CASSQDRTGNTEAFF.

In regard to this clone: Other DNA sequences in the sample encode the same CDR3. The chain recombines TRBV5-1 with TRBJ2-7; 8 bases match TRBD1. Germline V lookup: CDR1 SGHRS, CDR2 YFSETQ. Trimming took 0 bases from V and 2 from J; bases not matched to a gene: 4. The CDR3 loop spans 15 amino acids. The CDR3 is CASSLGQGATYEQYF. CDR3 DNA: TGCGCCAGCAGCTTGGGGCAGGGGGCTACCTACGAGCAGTACTTC.

J is TRBJ2-7 and V is TRBV27, with D possibly TRBD1 on 6 matching bases. Trimming stripped 5 bases from V and 6 bases from J, with 20 bases between. This CDR3 spans 15 amino acids. Germline CDR1 MNHEY, CDR2 SMNVEV (reference sequence). The CDR3 bases are TGTGCCAGCAGTCCCTACGGATACAGGGCCTCCGAGCAGTACTTC. Its translation: CASSPYGYRASEQYF.

The rearrangement uses TRBV7-2 and TRBJ2-5; no reliable D call. This CDR3 comprises 13 residues. The germline V gene has CDR1 SGHTA and CDR2 FQGNSA. The V gene lost 0 bases and the J gene lost 3 bases, with 5 bases spanning the gap. The CDR3 spells CASSLASKETQYF. In DNA, the CDR3 is TGTGCCAGCAGCTTAGCGAGTAAAGAGACCCAGTACTTC.

In this sample, this clone turned up a few times. The genes are TRBV7-2 and TRBJ2-3; 7 positions agree with TRBD2. In germline, CDR1 is SGHTA, CDR2 FQGNSA. This CDR3 region has 17 residues. J gave up 5 bases and V 5 bases, and 16 bases lay outside the gene matches. The CDR3 DNA sequence: TGTGCCAGCAGCCCATCCAGCGGGATAGGTTGGGGAGATACGCAGTATTTT. It encodes CASSPSSGIGWGDTQYF.

The chain couples TRBV6-1 to TRBJ1-2, with D possibly TRBD1 on 5 matching bases. The CDR3 is 15 residues long. V gave up 6 bases and J gave up 4 bases, with 18 bases separating them. The germline CDR1 and CDR2 sequences are MNHNS and SASEGT. CDR3 residues: CASRVPGALRYGYTF. The CDR3 nucleotides are TGTGCCAGCAGAGTCCCCGGGGCCCTCCGCTATGGCTACACCTTC.

This chain joins TRBV28 and TRBJ2-2, with D hard to call. CDR3 size: 14 residues. In germline, CDR1 is MDHEN, CDR2 SYDVKM. The V and J ends lost 3 bases and 4 bases respectively, with 9 bases between them. In nucleotides, the CDR3 is TGTGCCAGCAGTTTCGGCGGATTCACCGGGGAGCTGTTTTTT. This codes for CASSFGGFTGELFF. Full variable domain (remainder filled in from reference TRBV28 and TRBJ2-2): DVKVTQSSRYLVKRTGEKVFLECVQDMDHENMFWYRQDPGLGLRLIYFSYDVKMKEKGDIPEGYSVSREKKERFSLILESASTNQTSMYLCASSFGGFTGELFFGEGSRLTVL.

The chain couples TRBV11-3 to TRBJ2-3; 7 bases fit TRBD1. The CDR3 runs to 13 residues. V was pared by 6 bases and J by 4 bases, with 4 bases of the junction left unmatched. Germline CDR1 and CDR2: SGHNT and YENEEA. The CDR3 protein is CASSYQGADTQYF. The CDR3 region has the DNA TGTGCCAGCAGTTATCAGGGGGCAGATACGCAGTATTTT.

This CDR3 reads CASSLGPNYEQYF. The CDR3 coding sequence is TGTGCCAGCAGCTTGGGACCGAACTACGAGCAGTACTTC. The chain is built from TRBV11-3 and TRBJ2-7; D may correspond to TRBD1 or TRBD2 (5 bases each). Germline CDR1 and CDR2: SGHNT and YENEEA. CDR3 length: 13 residues. The germline V and J ends were trimmed by 3 bases and 3 bases, with 9 bases remaining between them.

This sequence joins TRBV7-2 and TRBJ2-5; D gene unclear. Between the trimmed V and J ends, which lost 1 base and 4 bases, there was a span of 13 bases. Per the germline V gene, CDR1 is SGHTA and CDR2 is FQGNSA. The CDR3 totals 15 residues. CDR3 in amino acids: CASSLVGIKVETQYF. CDR3 nucleotide sequence: TGTGCCAGCAGCTTAGTGGGAATTAAGGTAGAGACCCAGTACTTC. The full variable domain, its missing parts supplied by reference TRBV7-2 and TRBJ2-5, is GAGVSQSPSNKVTEKGKDVELRCDPISGHTALYWYRQSLGQGLEFLIYFQGNSAPDKSGLPSDRFSAERTGGSVSTLTIQRTQQEDSAVYLCASSLVGIKVETQYFGPGTRLLVL.

A remark on this clone: This specimen includes other DNA sequences encoding the same CDR3. V is TRBV5-1 and J is TRBJ2-7, with 8 bases fitting TRBD2. Per germline, CDR1 SGHRS and CDR2 YFSETQ. The CDR3 runs to 15 residues. V lost 2 bases to trimming and J lost 1 base; unmatched junction nucleotides: 5. The chain's CDR3 is CASSFLAGESYEQYF. CDR3 coding DNA: TGCGCCAGCAGCTTTCTAGCGGGCGAGTCCTACGAGCAGTACTTC.

The J gene is TRBJ2-1, the V gene TRBV7-2; TRBD2 matches 10 bases. The CDR3 runs to 14 residues. The germline V gene encodes CDR1 SGHTA and CDR2 FQGNSA. V gave up 6 bases and J gave up 7 bases; unmatched junction bases: 6. CDR3 bases: TGTGCCAGCAGACCCGAGCGGGAGGGAAATGAGCAGTTCTTC. Translated, it gives CASRPEREGNEQFF. The complete variable domain, with remaining parts taken from reference TRBV7-2 and TRBJ2-1, reads GAGVSQSPSNKVTEKGKDVELRCDPISGHTALYWYRQSLGQGLEFLIYFQGNSAPDKSGLPSDRFSAERTGGSVSTLTIQRTQQEDSAVYLCASRPEREGNEQFFGPGTRLTVL.

The rearrangement joins TRBV28 to TRBJ2-1, with a possible D match to TRBD2 (7 bases). The CDR3 has 14 residues. The V gene's germline CDR1 is MDHEN and CDR2 SYDVKM. V lost 7 bases and J lost 1, with 11 bases in between. CDR3 sequence reads: CASKQGGSYNEQFF. Here the CDR3 DNA reads TGTGCCAGCAAACAGGGAGGGTCCTACAATGAGCAGTTCTTC.

The CDR3, as DNA: TGTGCCAGCAGTGAAGAGGGACAGGGGGCAAATGGCTACACCTTC. Encoded protein: CASSEEGQGANGYTF. The chain couples TRBV2 to TRBJ1-2, with 12 bases matching TRBD1. Germline V lookup: CDR1 SNHLY, CDR2 FYNNEI. The J segment lost 6 bases and the V segment lost 1 base, leaving 3 bases of the junction unmatched. CDR3 length: 15 residues.

This clone turned up a few times. This sequence joins TRBV5-8 and TRBJ1-1, with a weak D call TRBD1 (6 bases). Between the trimmed V and J ends, which lost 3 bases and 11 bases, there was a span of 14 bases. This CDR3 has 12 residues. Per the germline V gene, CDR1 is SGHTS and CDR2 is YDEGEE. CDR3 in amino acids: CASSSQGPTAFF. DNA for the CDR3: TGTGCCAGCAGCTCCCAGGGGCCGACGGCTTTCTTT.

The CDR3 nucleotides are TGCGCCAGCAGCTTGGCCGGTCGGAATAATGAAAAACTGTTTTTT. Protein product: CASSLAGRNNEKLFF. The V call is TRBV5-1, the J call TRBJ1-4; D uncertain. Germline V gene data show CDR1 as SGHRS and CDR2 as YFSETQ. CDR3 size: 15 residues. V lost 0 bases, J lost 4 bases, and 10 bases lay in between.

The gene calls are TRBV7-2 and TRBJ2-1, with D perhaps TRBD1 (6 bases). Per germline, CDR1 SGHTA and CDR2 FQGNSA. The CDR3 consists of 14 residues. The V end was cut by 5 bases, the J end by 9 bases, with 17 bases between. The CDR3 DNA reads as TGTGCCAGCAGCACAAACCTAGGGGGTGGTGAGCAGTTCTTC. This encodes CASSTNLGGGEQFF.

This clone was observed many times. The J gene is TRBJ1-6, the V gene TRBV6-5, with a weak D call TRBD1 (6 bases). This CDR3 has 13 residues. Germline V CDR1 and CDR2: MNHEY, SVGAGI. V was clipped by 8 bases and J by 7 bases, with 12 bases between them. The CDR3 sequence: CASYKGDNSPLHF. CDR3 DNA sequence: TGTGCCAGCTATAAGGGGGACAATTCACCCCTCCACTTT.

V and J are TRBV6-5 and TRBJ2-1, with 8 nucleotides matching TRBD2. V trimming: 2 bases; J trimming: 5 bases; junction bases outside the gene matches: 8. This CDR3 contains 16 residues. In germline, CDR1 is MNHEY, CDR2 SVGAGI. The CDR3 DNA sequence: TGTGCCAGCAGTTACCAACCAGCGGGGGTCAACAATGAGCAGTTCTTC. This sequence encodes CASSYQPAGVNNEQFF.

The CDR3 DNA reads as TGTGCCTGGAGTGCCCGGACAGGGTATACCACCGGGGAGCTGTTTTTT. Its translation is CAWSARTGYTTGELFF. This sequence joins TRBV30 and TRBJ2-2; 8 positions agree with TRBD1. Trimming removed 1 base from V and 4 bases from J; junction bases left unmatched: 8. Germline assignment: CDR1 GTSNPN and CDR2 SVGIG (reference sequence). The CDR3 covers 16 residues.

The V and J genes are TRBV13 and TRBJ2-7; 11 bases align to TRBD2. This CDR3 is 17 amino acids long. With 5 bases clipped from V and 0 bases from J, the junction kept 9 bases outside the gene matches. Germline-derived CDR1 and CDR2 are PRHDT and FYEKMQ (reference sequence). In DNA form, the CDR3 reads TGTGCCAGCAGCCCTGGGACTAGCGGAGCCAGCTCCTACGAGCAGTACTTC. Its translation is CASSPGTSGASSYEQYF.

The gene calls are TRBV6-1 and TRBJ1-2, with 9 bases matching TRBD1. Germline trimming cut 6 bases from V and 4 bases from J; bases unmatched to any gene: 9. Germline V gives CDR1 MNHNS, CDR2 SASEGT. The CDR3 sequence is 15 residues long. This CDR3 reads CASSEGQGEVYGYTF. Here the CDR3 DNA reads TGTGCCAGCAGCGAGGGACAGGGAGAAGTCTATGGCTACACCTTC.

The rearrangement joins TRBV27 to TRBJ2-1; D perhaps matches TRBD2 (7 bases). Between the trimmed V and J ends, which lost 5 bases and 6 bases, there was a span of 17 bases. Germline CDR1 MNHEY, CDR2 SMNVEV (reference sequence). The CDR3 consists of 15 residues. The CDR3 region has the DNA TGTGCCAGCAGTCTTGGAGGGGGGGCCGTCAATGAGCAGTTCTTC. Translating it yields CASSLGGGAVNEQFF.

This clone was seen a single time. The chain employs TRBV11-2 and TRBJ2-7, with D hard to call. The V gene lost 1 base and the J gene lost 0 bases, with 10 bases spanning the gap. Germline V gives CDR1 SGHAT, CDR2 FQNNGV. The CDR3 is 15 residues long. The CDR3 loop reads CASSLVLLSSYEQYF. In DNA, the CDR3 is TGTGCCAGCAGCTTAGTTCTTCTGAGCTCCTACGAGCAGTACTTC.